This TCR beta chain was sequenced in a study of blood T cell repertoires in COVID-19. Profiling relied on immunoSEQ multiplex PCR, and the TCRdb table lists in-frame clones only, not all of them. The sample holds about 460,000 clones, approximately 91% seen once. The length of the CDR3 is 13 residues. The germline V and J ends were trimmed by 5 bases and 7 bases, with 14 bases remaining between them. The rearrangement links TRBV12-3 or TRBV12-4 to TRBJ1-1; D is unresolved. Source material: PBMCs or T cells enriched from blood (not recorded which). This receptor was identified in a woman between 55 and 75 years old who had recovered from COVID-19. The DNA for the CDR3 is TGTGCCAGCAGTGAAATAAGGGCGGGTGAAGCTTTCTTT. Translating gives CASSEIRAGEAFF.